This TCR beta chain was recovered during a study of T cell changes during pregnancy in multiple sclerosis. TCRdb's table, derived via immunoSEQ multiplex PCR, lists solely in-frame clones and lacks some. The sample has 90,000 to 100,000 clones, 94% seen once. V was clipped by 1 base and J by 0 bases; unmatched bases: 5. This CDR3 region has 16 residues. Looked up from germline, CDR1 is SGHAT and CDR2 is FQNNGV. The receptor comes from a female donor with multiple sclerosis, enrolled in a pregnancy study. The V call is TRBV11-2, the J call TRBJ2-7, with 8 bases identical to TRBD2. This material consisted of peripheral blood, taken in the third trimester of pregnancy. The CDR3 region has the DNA TGTGCCAGCAGCTTAGGTTTCGGGGGGGCCTCCTACGAGCAGTACTTC. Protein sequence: CASSLGFGGASYEQYF.